These T cell receptor beta chains were read from a single sample in a study of blood T cell repertoires in COVID-19. This table comes from immunoSEQ multiplex PCR, and its TCRdb copy is limited to in-frame clones, with some not included. The data show over 120,000 clones, roughly 90% seen once. Sequencing was carried out using PBMCs or T cells enriched from blood (not recorded which). These receptors came from a man in his fifties who had recovered from COVID-19. Each CDR3 is given with its conserved first and last residue. The D gene is left open where the match is weak. Some rows mark clone size as missing; the rest say once, few, many or name a class of expanded clone.

few	TRBV7-3	TRBJ2-1	-	TGTGCCAGCAGCTTACTGGCAGGGCAGAATGAGCAGTTCTTC	CASSLLAGQNEQFF
-	TRBV21-1	TRBJ1-4	-	TGTGCCAGCAGCAAAGTGACAGGGGGCGCAACTAATGAAAAACTGTTTTTT	CASSKVTGGATNEKLFF
-	TRBV6-2/TRBV6-3	TRBJ1-1	-	TGTGCCAGCAGTTACGCGACTAGGGGTTCTGAAGCTTTCTTT	CASSYATRGSEAFF
-	TRBV30	TRBJ2-3	TRBD1	TGTGCCTGGAGAGCCCGGGACAGGGACACAGATACGCAGTATTTT	CAWRARDRDTDTQYF
-	TRBV7-9	TRBJ2-2	-	TGTGCCAGCAGCTTAAAAGTGGGGCAGTCTGCGAACACCGGGGAGCTGTTTTTT	CASSLKVGQSANTGELFF
-	TRBV9	TRBJ2-2	TRBD2	TGTGCCAGCAGCCCACCGCCGGGACTAGCGGGTGCCGGGGAGCTGTTTTTT	CASSPPPGLAGAGELFF
-	TRBV4-1	TRBJ2-2	TRBD1	TGCGCCAGCAGCCAAGATCTATGGACAGGGACGGTCGGGGAGCTGTTTTTT	CASSQDLWTGTVGELFF
-	TRBV2	TRBJ1-6	-	TGTGCCAGCAGTGTATATAATTCACCCCTCCACTTT	CASSVYNSPLHF
-	TRBV28	TRBJ2-2	-	TGTGCCAGCATTGCCCCTCGGGACACCGGGGAGCTGTTTTTT	CASIAPRDTGELFF
-	TRBV14	TRBJ2-3	-	TGTGCCAGCAGCTCTAGCCGGAACACGCAGTATTTT	CASSSSRNTQYF
-	TRBV27	TRBJ1-1	-	TGTGCCAGCAGTTTCGGCAGAGGGAACACTGAAGCTTTCTTT	CASSFGRGNTEAFF
-	TRBV7-9	TRBJ1-2	TRBD1	TGTGCCAGCATCCCCGGGGCAGGGGGCTATGGCTACACCTTC	CASIPGAGGYGYTF
-	TRBV7-3	TRBJ1-1	-	TGTGCCAGCAGCTTTGACATGAACACTGAAGCTTTCTTT	CASSFDMNTEAFF
-	TRBV29-1	TRBJ1-2	TRBD1	TGCAGCGTCCCGGGACAGGGAGGTAACTATGGCTACACCTTC	CSVPGQGGNYGYTF
-	TRBV7-9	TRBJ2-7	-	TGTGCCAGCAGCCCCAGCCAGGGCCTGGGGAACGAGCAGTACTTC	CASSPSQGLGNEQYF
-	TRBV5-1	TRBJ1-1	TRBD1	TGCGCCAGCAGCTCCAGTCCATCGGGACAGGGCGCCACTGAAGCTTTCTTT	CASSSSPSGQGATEAFF
-	TRBV28	TRBJ1-2	TRBD1	TGTGCCAGCAGCTCCCCTTCCGGGACAGACTATGGCTACACCTTC	CASSSPSGTDYGYTF
-	TRBV4-1	TRBJ1-3	TRBD1	TGCGCCAGCAGCCAAGTATGGGACAGTACCCGACGCTCTGGAAACACCATATATTTT	CASSQVWDSTRRSGNTIYF
-	TRBV2	TRBJ2-5	TRBD1	TGTGCCAGCAGCGGGGGACAGGCGGAAGAGACCCAGTACTTC	CASSGGQAEETQYF
few	TRBV9	TRBJ1-1	TRBD1	TGTGCCAGCAGCGGGACAGGGGGAGGAACTGAAGCTTTCTTT	CASSGTGGGTEAFF
-	TRBV7-9	TRBJ2-3	-	TGTGCCAGCAGGCCGCTTGGCGGAGCCCCCACAGATACGCAGTATTTT	CASRPLGGAPTDTQYF
-	TRBV6-5	TRBJ2-7	TRBD1	TGTGCCAGCAGTCTCGGGACAGGGTTCCCCTACGAGCAGTACTTC	CASSLGTGFPYEQYF
-	TRBV4-1	TRBJ2-1	TRBD1	TGCGCCAGCAGCCAAGATAGGTGGGACAGGGATGGAGGGAGGCAGTTCTTC	CASSQDRWDRDGGRQFF
-	TRBV5-4	TRBJ2-5	TRBD1	TGTGCCAGCCGGCCGGGGGACAGGGGAGAGACCCAGTACTTC	CASRPGDRGETQYF
-	TRBV6-2/TRBV6-3	TRBJ1-5	-	TGTGCCAGCAGTTATAACAGGCAGAGACCTAGCAATCAGCCCCAGCATTTT	CASSYNRQRPSNQPQHF
-	TRBV2	TRBJ2-1	TRBD2	TGTGCCAGCAGTTTGGGTGGCGGGGGGTCGTACAATGAGCAGTTCTTC	CASSLGGGGSYNEQFF
-	TRBV6-2/TRBV6-3	TRBJ2-7	TRBD2	TGTGCCAGCAGTAGACTAGCGGGGGACTCCTACGAGCAGTACTTC	CASSRLAGDSYEQYF
-	TRBV7-2	TRBJ2-3	TRBD2	TGTGCCAGCAGCCTGACTAGCGTTGCAGATACGCAGTATTTT	CASSLTSVADTQYF
-	TRBV2	TRBJ1-3	-	TGTGCCAGCAGTGAACAGGGTAGGGTGTCCGGAAACACCATATATTTT	CASSEQGRVSGNTIYF
-	TRBV19	TRBJ2-2	-	TGTGCCAGTAGACCAGAAACCGGGGAGCTGTTTTTT	CASRPETGELFF
few	TRBV4-3	TRBJ2-5	TRBD2	TGCGCCAGCAGCCAAACATCTAGCGGGGAGACCCAGTACTTC	CASSQTSSGETQYF
-	TRBV7-3	TRBJ2-1	TRBD2	TGTGCCAGCAGCTTAAGGCGGGAGAGGGGTGAGCAGTTCTTC	CASSLRRERGEQFF
-	TRBV5-1	TRBJ1-6	-	TGCGCCAGCAGCCTTGGGGGGGTTGGTCATTCACCCCTCCACTTT	CASSLGGVGHSPLHF
-	TRBV7-9	TRBJ2-3	-	TGTGCCAGCAGCTTAGCGGGCGCAACCCAGGGCACAGATACGCAGTATTTT	CASSLAGATQGTDTQYF
-	TRBV18	TRBJ1-4	TRBD1	TGTGCCAGCACTCCCAATACAGGGGGCGCAGAAAAACTGTTTTTT	CASTPNTGGAEKLFF
-	TRBV19	TRBJ1-3	-	TGTGCCAGTAGTATTCTGACAGCTTACTCTGGAAACACCATATATTTT	CASSILTAYSGNTIYF
-	TRBV10-3	TRBJ2-2	-	TGTGCCATCAGTGAGGGAGGGGGCCCTACCGGGGAGCTGTTTTTT	CAISEGGGPTGELFF
-	TRBV2	TRBJ1-1	-	TGTGCCAGCAGAGGAGGTCAGATGAACACTGAAGCTTTCTTT	CASRGGQMNTEAFF
-	TRBV7-2	TRBJ1-4	TRBD1	TGTGCCAGCAGCTTCCTGACAGGGGGCTTTGAAAAACTGTTTTTT	CASSFLTGGFEKLFF
once	TRBV6-2/TRBV6-3	TRBJ2-7	-	TGTGCCAGCAGTTACATAAGTCTTTCGGCCTACGAGCAGTACTTC	CASSYISLSAYEQYF
-	TRBV9	TRBJ1-1	-	TGTGCCAGCACCACCCATGAAGGGTGGGGCGCTGAAGCTTTCTTT	CASTTHEGWGAEAFF
-	TRBV5-6	TRBJ2-2	-	TGTGCCAGCAGCTTACATCCGTCGGAAGGGGACACCGGGGAGCTGTTTTTT	CASSLHPSEGDTGELFF
-	TRBV20-1	TRBJ1-6	-	TGCAGTGCTAGTTTCCTACAGGGTAATTCACCCCTCCACTTT	CSASFLQGNSPLHF
-	TRBV5-1	TRBJ1-2	TRBD1	TGCGCCAGCAGCCAGGGACAGGGGTTCGACTATGGCTACACCTTC	CASSQGQGFDYGYTF
-	TRBV19	TRBJ2-5	TRBD2	TGTGCCACCGCGGACGGGGGGGCCCGGTACGGTGAGACCCAGTACTTC	CATADGGARYGETQYF
-	TRBV24-1	TRBJ1-2	-	TGTGCCACCAGTGACCCTCTGGGGGCTGAAGTGGATGGCTACACCTTC	CATSDPLGAEVDGYTF
few	TRBV6-2/TRBV6-3	TRBJ2-4	-	TGTGCCAGCAGTTCCCAACTCGGAAACGTGGAGAGAAACATTCAGTACTTC	CASSSQLGNVERNIQYF
-	TRBV7-3	TRBJ2-2	TRBD1	TGTGCCAGCAGCTTACCACAGGGGGCGTACACCGGGGAGCTGTTTTTT	CASSLPQGAYTGELFF
-	TRBV2	TRBJ1-1	TRBD1	TGTGCCAGCAGTCCTAGACAGGGCAATACTGAAGCTTTCTTT	CASSPRQGNTEAFF
-	TRBV18	TRBJ2-7	-	TGTGCCAGCTCACCAGGGCACCAGACCTACGAGCAGTACTTC	CASSPGHQTYEQYF
-	TRBV2	TRBJ2-5	TRBD1	TGTGCCAGCAGTGAAGTGGGACAGGGCTTGGGGACCCAGTACTTC	CASSEVGQGLGTQYF
-	TRBV4-1	TRBJ2-2	TRBD2	TGCGCCAGCAGCCAAAACCCGAACTTAGGTAGACTAGCGGGACCGAACACCGGGGAGCTGTTTTTT	CASSQNPNLGRLAGPNTGELFF
few	TRBV2	TRBJ1-1	-	TGTGCCAGCAAAGGGAGCTACACTGAAGCTTTCTTT	CASKGSYTEAFF